This T cell receptor (beta chain) is from a study of control samples from healthy donors and cancer patients. Only in-frame clones appear in the TCRdb table, and some are missing; sequencing was by immunoSEQ multiplex PCR. The table lists under 450,000 clones, about nine tenths of them singletons, with about 6.3% in the top ten. The sample consisted of PBMCs. This sequence was found in a middle-aged man with head and neck cancer.

The CDR3 spells CASSLGTTRTDTQYF. For the CDR3, the DNA is TGTGCCAGCAGCCTCGGGACTACCCGCACAGATACGCAGTATTTT. The chain carries TRBV27 and TRBJ2-3, with 7 bases identical to TRBD2. After removal of 6 bases from V and 1 base from J, the junction contained 7 bases not matched to a gene. There are 15 residues in the CDR3. Germline V lookup: CDR1 MNHEY, CDR2 SMNVEV (reference sequence).